These 5 T cell receptor beta chains originate from one sample sequenced in a study of cytomegalovirus exposure and HLA in healthy donors. Amplification used 60 Vbeta primers and 13 Jbeta primers. Sequencing was performed with immunoSEQ multiplex PCR; in TCRdb, only in-frame clones are kept and a portion is missing. The top ten hold roughly 5.4% of the sample, which has roughly 160,000 clones, 73% seen once. Sequenced sample: PBMCs. Source of these receptors: a woman aged 18-35 years in good health and CMV-seropositive.

This clone came up once. The genes are TRBV10-1 and TRBJ2-5, with 8 bases matching TRBD1. Germline V lookup: CDR1 WNHNN, CDR2 SYGVQD (reference sequence). This CDR3 comprises 16 residues. V gave up 4 bases and J gave up 1 base; unmatched junction bases: 8. The chain's CDR3 is CASSVMTGATQETQYF. The CDR3 DNA reads as TGCGCCAGCAGTGTGATGACAGGGGCCACCCAAGAGACCCAGTACTTC.

The table lists this clone with a few counts. This chain links TRBV9 with TRBJ2-7, with TRBD1 matching over 8 bases. Per the germline V gene, CDR1 is SGDLS and CDR2 is YYNGEE. V lost 3 bases and J lost 0; bases outside the gene matches: 11. The CDR3 covers 17 residues. The CDR3 DNA is TGTGCCAGCAGCGCTCACCCAAGACAGGGGTCCTCCTACGAGCAGTACTTC. Its protein product is CASSAHPRQGSSYEQYF.

V and J are TRBV4-2 and TRBJ2-7, with a weak D call TRBD1 (5 bases). Germline CDR1 is LGHNA and CDR2 is YNFKEQ. V gave up 2 bases and J gave up 2 bases, with 13 bases separating them. This CDR3 is built from 15 residues. The CDR3 reads CASSQIQGGTYEQYF. In nucleotides, the CDR3 is TGTGCCAGCAGCCAAATCCAGGGTGGCACCTACGAGCAGTACTTC.

The V and J genes are TRBV19 and TRBJ2-1, with 15 nucleotides matching TRBD2. Trimming took 6 bases from V and 6 from J; bases not matched to a gene: 6. Germline CDR1 and CDR2: LNHDA and SQIVND (reference sequence). The CDR3 sequence is 16 residues long. CDR3 residues: CASSRTSGGALNEQFF. CDR3 sequence (DNA): TGTGCCAGTAGCCGGACTAGCGGGGGGGCCCTCAATGAGCAGTTCTTC. Together with reference TRBV19 and TRBJ2-1, the CDR3 gives the full variable domain: DGGITQSPKYLFRKEGQNVTLSCEQNLNHDAMYWYRQDPGQGLRLIYYSQIVNDFQKGDIAEGYSVSREKKESFPLTVTSAQKNPTAFYLCASSRTSGGALNEQFFGPGTRLTVL.

The rearrangement joins TRBV10-3 to TRBJ2-1; 7 bases agree with TRBD2. The germline CDR1 and CDR2 sequences are ENHRY and SYGVKD. The CDR3 spans 16 residues. The V segment lost 0 bases and the J segment 6 bases; nucleotides outside the gene matches: 8. The chain's CDR3 is CAISESRLAEANEQFF. Here the CDR3 DNA reads TGTGCCATCAGTGAGTCGCGGCTAGCGGAGGCCAATGAGCAGTTCTTC.